This T cell receptor (beta chain) is drawn from a study of T cells in Graves' hyperthyroidism and ophthalmopathy. Findings and limits, study-wide: Ophthalmopathy got predicted by the model a median approximately 6.3 months before its onset.

RNA transcripts were the template for amplifying TCR beta CDR3 regions. First-round RT-PCR with HTBI primers amplified the TCR CDR3 region. TCRdb used MiXCR to reprocess the multiplex PCR reads, holding one entry per CDR3 protein. The sample holds fewer than 400,000 distinct CDR3 sequences, 15% to 18% seen once. Hyperthyroidism in the patients, aged 18 to 65, was newly diagnosed and under 2 months in duration. Exclusion of patients followed from uncontrolled infection, other autoimmune disease, pregnancy or lactation. The blood sample was taken at first hyperthyroidism diagnosis, before any ophthalmopathy symptoms. Looked up from germline, CDR1 is MDHEN and CDR2 is SYDVKM. Germline trimming cut 3 bases from V and 8 bases from J; bases unmatched to any gene: 13. The CDR3 has 16 residues. There are many counts of this clonotype. Its antigen is undetermined.

Sequencing was performed on blood. The sequence was collected from a woman aged 18-29 years with Graves' hyperthyroidism that later progressed to Graves' ophthalmopathy. J is TRBJ1-2 and V is TRBV28, with TRBD1 matching over 9 bases. The chain's CDR3 is CASSLPGTGSRWGYTF. The CDR3 coding sequence is TGTGCCAGCAGTTTGCCCGGGACAGGGTCTCGATGGGGCTACACCTTC.